These 29 T cell receptor beta chains were sequenced from one sample in a study of beta chain features in type 1 diabetes. cDNA synthesis used the whole RNA isolate, giving expressed TCRB sequences. The method was immunoSEQ multiplex PCR; TCRdb's version includes in-frame clones alone and lacks a portion of them. The sample includes roughly 150,000 clones, over 8.5% of them seen just once. The sample consisted of central memory CD4+ T cells from blood. All receptors derive from a man aged 18 to 30 in good health.

This clone has only a few counts. This chain connects TRBV9 to TRBJ1-2, with TRBD1 as a possible D gene (5 bases). The length of the CDR3 is 14 residues. Germline lookup yields CDR1 SGDLS and CDR2 YYNGEE. With 0 bases removed from V and 3 bases from J, the gap between germline ends came to 9 bases. Written as DNA, the CDR3 is TGTGCCAGCAGCGTAGCTCTGGGGGACTATGGCTACACCTTC. Its translation is CASSVALGDYGYTF.

CDR3 coding DNA: TGTGCCAGCAGTTTACGGTTACAGGACACTGAAGCTTTCTTT. Translation gives CASSLRLQDTEAFF. The chain recombines TRBV27 with TRBJ1-1, with a possible D match to TRBD1 (5 bases). Germline assignment: CDR1 MNHEY and CDR2 SMNVEV (reference sequence). The germline V and J ends were trimmed by 2 bases and 3 bases, with 10 bases remaining between them. This CDR3 comprises 14 residues.

The rearrangement joins TRBV28 to TRBJ2-5; no reliable D call. This CDR3 region has 11 residues. CDR1 and CDR2 from the germline V gene are MDHEN and SYDVKM. Trimming stripped 6 bases from V and 5 bases from J, with 7 bases between. DNA of the CDR3: TGTGCCAGCAGGGTAAAGGAGACCCAGTACTTC. This encodes CASRVKETQYF.

The table lists this clone with many counts. V is TRBV5-1 and J is TRBJ1-5, with a possible D match to TRBD1 (5 bases). CDR3 length: 15 residues. The germline V gene encodes CDR1 SGHRS and CDR2 YFSETQ. Trimming left V 4 bases short and J 0 bases short, with 11 bases between. The CDR3 DNA reads as TGCGCCAGCAGCCCGGAGGGGAATAGCAATCAGCCCCAGCATTTT. Encoded protein: CASSPEGNSNQPQHF.

This chain joins TRBV2 and TRBJ2-1, with TRBD2 matching over 10 bases. Germline V lookup: CDR1 SNHLY, CDR2 FYNNEI. The length of the CDR3 is 15 residues. V gave up 6 bases and J gave up 9 bases; unmatched junction bases: 11. The CDR3 DNA sequence: TGTGCCAGCAGCGGGAGCGGGAGGGCCCCGATTGAGCAGTTCTTC. Translation gives CASSGSGRAPIEQFF.

This clone was observed a handful of times. The chain carries TRBV14 and TRBJ2-2; maybe TRBD1 (6 bases). The CDR3 loop spans 17 amino acids. V lost 4 bases, J lost 2 bases, and 17 bases lay in between. The V gene's germline CDR1 is SGHDN and CDR2 FVKESK. CDR3 in amino acids: CASSRGVGTFNTGELFF. In DNA form, the CDR3 reads TGTGCCAGCAGCCGAGGAGTTGGGACATTCAACACCGGGGAGCTGTTTTTT. Using reference TRBV14 and TRBJ2-2 for the parts outside the CDR3, the full variable domain is EAGVTQFPSHSVIEKGQTVTLRCDPISGHDNLYWYRRVMGKEIKFLLHFVKESKQDESGMPNNRFLAERTGGTYSTLKVQPAELEDSGVYFCASSRGVGTFNTGELFFGEGSRLTVL.

This clone was picked up a small number of times. This chain connects TRBV28 to TRBJ2-3; 11 nucleotides match TRBD1. Looked up from germline, CDR1 is MDHEN and CDR2 is SYDVKM. Germline trimming cut 6 bases from V and 5 bases from J; bases unmatched to any gene: 10. There are 16 residues in the CDR3. The CDR3 protein is CASSNPGTGGLDTQYF. CDR3 sequence (DNA): TGTGCCAGCAGCAACCCCGGGACAGGGGGATTAGATACGCAGTATTTT.

The rearrangement joins TRBV5-4 to TRBJ2-5; 8 nucleotides align to TRBD2. The V gene end was trimmed by 4 bases and the J gene end by 5 bases; junction bases not matched to a gene: 10. CDR1 SGHNT and CDR2 YYREEE come from the germline V gene (reference sequence). CDR3 length: 15 residues. Here the CDR3 DNA reads TGTGCCAGCAGCATAAGCGGGGGAATCCAGGAGACCCAGTACTTC. Translation: CASSISGGIQETQYF. Complete variable domain (other parts from reference TRBV5-4 and TRBJ2-5): ETGVTQSPTHLIKTRGQQVTLRCSSQSGHNTVSWYQQALGQGPQFIFQYYREEENGRGNFPPRFSGLQFPNYSSELNVNALELDDSALYLCASSISGGIQETQYFGPGTRLLVL.

This clone was counted many times. This sequence joins TRBV14 and TRBJ2-3, with D perhaps TRBD2 (6 bases). This CDR3 is 16 amino acids long. Germline V lookup: CDR1 SGHDN, CDR2 FVKESK. Trimming stripped 2 bases from V and 4 bases from J, with 16 bases between. CDR3 in DNA: TGTGCCAGCAGCCAACACCTCCGGGGGATGGCAGATACGCAGTATTTT. Amino acid sequence: CASSQHLRGMADTQYF.

This rearrangement joins TRBV7-9 to TRBJ2-1; 7 positions match TRBD2. CDR1 SEHNR and CDR2 FQNEAQ come from the germline V gene (reference sequence). Trimming took 5 bases from V and 7 from J; bases not matched to a gene: 14. The CDR3 spans 16 residues. CDR3 nucleotide sequence: TGTGCCAGCAGCATCAAAGCGGGGTTTGGGCAAAATGAGCAGTTCTTC. Translated, it gives CASSIKAGFGQNEQFF.

This clone was seen a handful of times. The V call is TRBV6-4, the J call TRBJ1-2; unclear D gene. This CDR3 contains 10 residues. In germline, CDR1 is MRHNA, CDR2 SNTAGT. V was shortened by 6 bases and J by 9 bases, with 8 bases between the two germline ends. CDR3 amino acids: CASRRMSYTF. As DNA, the CDR3 is TGTGCCAGCAGGCGAATGAGCTACACCTTC.

V is TRBV11-2 and J is TRBJ2-1; TRBD2 matches 7 bases. Germline loops: CDR1 SGHAT, CDR2 FQNNGV. J was trimmed by 6 bases and V by 5 bases; bases with no gene match: 7. The CDR3 runs to 14 residues. CDR3 coding DNA: TGTGCCAGCAGCCCTCGACGGGGGGTCAATGAGCAGTTCTTC. Translation: CASSPRRGVNEQFF.

This chain links TRBV30 with TRBJ1-3, with D maybe TRBD1 (5 bases). Per germline, CDR1 GTSNPN and CDR2 SVGIG (reference sequence). Trimming left V 0 bases short and J 4 bases short, with 10 bases between. CDR3 length equals 14 residues. The DNA for the CDR3 is TGTGCCTGGAGTGTACGAGGGGCAGGAAACACCATATATTTT. This encodes CAWSVRGAGNTIYF.

This rearrangement joins TRBV18 to TRBJ2-1, with TRBD2 identical over 10 bases. J gave up 4 bases and V 1 base, and 7 bases lay outside the gene matches. Germline CDR1 reads KGHSH; CDR2 reads LQKENI. CDR3 length: 17 amino acids. CDR3 protein: CASSPLGLAELYNEQFF. The CDR3, as DNA: TGTGCCAGCTCACCACTCGGACTAGCGGAACTTTACAATGAGCAGTTCTTC.

This clone was detected only a few times. The chain joins TRBV7-3 to TRBJ2-2; weak D call: TRBD1 (5 bases). V gave up 5 bases and J gave up 5 bases, with 9 bases separating them. The CDR3 is made up of 13 amino acids. CDR1 is SGHTA, CDR2 FQGTGA, per germline. CDR3 in amino acids: CASSVGPTGELFF. The CDR3 bases are TGTGCCAGCAGCGTGGGGCCTACCGGGGAGCTGTTTTTT.

The gene calls are TRBV25-1 and TRBJ1-1, with TRBD1 matching over 8 bases. J gave up 3 bases and V 6 bases, and 3 bases lay outside the gene matches. CDR3 length: 13 residues. Germline CDR1 and CDR2: MGHDK and SYGVNS. CDR3 sequence (DNA): TGTGCCAGCAGGGACAGGGAGGACACTGAAGCTTTCTTT. Its translation is CASRDREDTEAFF. Full variable domain (outside the CDR3, taken from reference TRBV25-1 and TRBJ1-1): EADIYQTPRYLVIGTGKKITLECSQTMGHDKMYWYQQDPGMELHLIHYSYGVNSTEKGDLSSESTVSRIRTEHFPLTLESARPSHTSQYLCASRDREDTEAFFGQGTRLTVV.

This clone was seen at least ten times. The V and J genes are TRBV11-2 and TRBJ2-7; possible D gene TRBD1, 7 bases. The CDR3 sequence is 14 residues long. Germline lookup yields CDR1 SGHAT and CDR2 FQNNGV. The V and J ends lost 11 bases and 3 bases respectively, with 20 bases between them. CDR3 DNA sequence: TGTGCCGGGGGGAATACAGGGGTGAACTACGAGCAGTACTTC. Protein: CAGGNTGVNYEQYF.

This clone came up a few times. J is TRBJ2-1 and V is TRBV27; 8 positions agree with TRBD1. Germline V gives CDR1 MNHEY, CDR2 SMNVEV (reference sequence). CDR3 length equals 15 residues. V shed 5 bases, J shed 16 bases, and the junction held 19 bases outside the gene matches. In DNA, the CDR3 is TGTGCCAGCAGTCCCAAGGGGACAGGACACCGTAGGGGATTCTTC. It specifies CASSPKGTGHRRGFF.

Remarks on this clone: This likely reflects a read error, since a far larger clone is one base away. The chain links TRBV25-1 to TRBJ2-3; D is uncertain. The germline gives CDR1 MGHDK, CDR2 SYGVNS. V was trimmed by 7 bases and J by 1 base, leaving 9 bases between them. This CDR3 spans 13 amino acids. As DNA, the CDR3 is TGTGCCAGCACTAGTATCGGCACAGATACGCAGTATTTT. Translation: CASTSIGTDTQYF.

The chain carries TRBV28 and TRBJ1-1; D uncertain. The CDR3 contains 17 residues. The germline CDR1 and CDR2 sequences are MDHEN and SYDVKM. Trimming left V 5 bases short and J 2 bases short, with 21 bases between. The CDR3 loop reads CASSPGHGRPSNTEAFF. CDR3 nucleotide sequence: TGTGCCAGCAGTCCCGGCCATGGCAGACCTTCCAACACTGAAGCTTTCTTT.

The sample holds a few counts of this clone. DNA of the CDR3: TGTGCCAGCAGCGTGGGGGCCGCGTCCATGGAGCAGTACTTC. Protein sequence: CASSVGAASMEQYF. V usage is TRBV9 and J usage is TRBJ2-7; maybe TRBD1 (6 bases). CDR1 and CDR2 (germline): SGDLS, YYNGEE. CDR3 length: 14 amino acids. Trimming cost V 2 bases and J 7 bases, with 16 bases left between them.

This clone was seen more than once but under ten times. The chain has TRBV18 and TRBJ1-4; no clear D. The CDR3 covers 16 residues. With 3 bases removed from V and 3 bases from J, the gap between germline ends came to 14 bases. Germline V gene sequence: CDR1 KGHSH, CDR2 LQKENI. This CDR3 is CASSPSRAAANEKLFF. The CDR3 nucleotides are TGTGCCAGCTCACCTTCCCGTGCAGCCGCTAATGAAAAACTGTTTTTT.

The gene calls are TRBV9 and TRBJ1-4; D might be TRBD1 (6 bases). Germline loops: CDR1 SGDLS, CDR2 YYNGEE. This CDR3 contains 15 residues. V lost 3 bases to trimming and J lost 5 bases, with 14 bases between them. The chain's CDR3 is CASSASPGANEKLFF. The CDR3 coding sequence is TGTGCCAGCAGCGCCTCTCCGGGGGCGAATGAAAAACTGTTTTTT.

This clone was seen more than once but under ten times. The chain recombines TRBV21-1 with TRBJ2-1; the table's D call TRBD2 went unverified against the DNA. TRBV21-1 is termed a pseudogene. This CDR3 region has 17 residues. DNA for the CDR3: TGTGCCAGCAGCAACCGCCCGCAAAGCGGGAGAAGGAATGAGCAGTTCTTC. Protein product: CASSNRPQSGRRNEQFF.

This clone appeared a few times. This chain links TRBV19 with TRBJ2-5; D gene ambiguous. This CDR3 has 14 residues. The V and J ends lost 3 bases and 4 bases respectively, with 12 bases between them. Germline V lookup: CDR1 LNHDA, CDR2 SQIVND (reference sequence). The CDR3 bases are TGTGCCAGTAGTATCCTGGACCGTCGAGAGACCCAGTACTTC. It codes for CASSILDRRETQYF.

This chain connects TRBV5-4 to TRBJ1-1, with 8 positions matching TRBD1. The CDR3 is 16 amino acids. CDR1 and CDR2 (germline): SGHNT, YYREEE (reference sequence). Losses at the gene ends were 4 bases for V and 1 base for J; bases not matched to a gene: 9. The CDR3 here is CASSRGQGATNTEAFF. CDR3 bases: TGTGCCAGCAGCAGGGGGCAGGGGGCCACGAACACTGAAGCTTTCTTT.

This clone was counted a few times. The V and J genes are TRBV4-2 and TRBJ2-7; 7 bases agree with TRBD2. The J segment lost 3 bases and the V segment lost 0 bases, leaving 8 bases of the junction unmatched. Germline values: CDR1 LGHNA, CDR2 YNFKEQ. The CDR3 contains 16 residues. This chain's CDR3 is CASSQDASGSLYEQYF. In DNA form, the CDR3 reads TGTGCCAGCAGCCAAGATGCTAGCGGAAGTCTCTACGAGCAGTACTTC.

The V gene is TRBV29-1, the J gene TRBJ2-7, with D perhaps matching TRBD1 (5 bases). Trimming cost V 2 bases and J 0 bases, with 14 bases left between them. CDR1 and CDR2 (germline): SQVTM, ANQGSEA. This CDR3 comprises 15 residues. This CDR3 reads CSVESEQANSYEQYF. CDR3 DNA sequence: TGCAGCGTTGAAAGTGAACAGGCCAACTCCTACGAGCAGTACTTC.

CDR3 DNA: TGTGCCAGCAGGGGACAGGGTTTAGTTTCCTCCTATAATTCACCCCTCCACTTT. The encoded protein is CASRGQGLVSSYNSPLHF. This chain joins TRBV28 and TRBJ1-6, with 9 bases lining up with TRBD1. After removal of 6 bases from V and 0 bases from J, the junction contained 9 bases not matched to a gene. The germline V gene has CDR1 MDHEN and CDR2 SYDVKM. CDR3 size: 18 residues.